The 20 T cell receptor beta chains below were found in one sample sequenced in a study of cytomegalovirus exposure and HLA in healthy donors. PCR employed 60 Vbeta and 13 Jbeta primers. Sequenced by immunoSEQ multiplex PCR; TCRdb stores in-frame clones only, minus some. The sample yields under 250,000 clones, over 80% seen once. The sample was PBMCs. Source of these receptors: a middle-aged man in good health and CMV-seropositive.

This clone is a singleton in its sample. The rearrangement links TRBV30 to TRBJ2-1; TRBD2 matches 9 bases. The CDR3 spans 15 residues. The trim removed 5 bases at V and 7 bases at J, leaving 12 bases unmatched. Germline assignment: CDR1 GTSNPN and CDR2 SVGIG (reference sequence). CDR3 DNA sequence: TGTGCCTGGGGGGGGCTAGCGGGAAGGAGGAATGAGCAGTTCTTC. Translating it yields CAWGGLAGRRNEQFF.

CDR3 sequence: CASSIRGGSRTDTQYF. CDR3 DNA sequence: TGTGCCAGTAGTATACGTGGCGGGAGTCGCACAGATACGCAGTATTTT. The J gene is TRBJ2-3, the V gene TRBV19; 7 bases match TRBD2. Germline V gene data show CDR1 as LNHDA and CDR2 as SQIVND (reference sequence). There are 16 residues in the CDR3. The trim removed 2 bases at V and 1 base at J, leaving 6 bases unmatched.

The chain recombines TRBV5-6 with TRBJ1-1; 10 bases fit TRBD1. V shed 1 base and J 3 bases; nucleotides not matched to a gene: 6. This CDR3 spans 16 amino acids. In germline, CDR1 is SGHDT, CDR2 YYEEEE. CDR3: CASSLRPGTGDTEAFF. For the CDR3, the DNA is TGTGCCAGCAGCTTGCGTCCCGGGACAGGGGACACTGAAGCTTTCTTT.

In the case of this clone: The DNA is left out, because the CDR3 cannot be placed on it with certainty; the CDR3 is given as TCRdb lists it. V gene TRBV21-1 combines with J gene TRBJ2-3; the table gives TRBD1 as D, unverified against the DNA. TRBV21-1 is a documented pseudogene. The CDR3 contains 16 residues when both ends are counted. The CDR3 region is CASSKGVGQGADTQYF.

The count of this clone is one. The V and J genes are TRBV6-1 and TRBJ2-7; 8 bases map to TRBD2. V trimming: 1 base; J trimming: 0 bases; junction bases outside the gene matches: 5. The CDR3 is 16 residues long. The germline V gene encodes CDR1 MNHNS and CDR2 SASEGT. For the CDR3, the DNA is TGTGCCAGCAGTGAAGGATTAAGCGGGAGCTCCTACGAGCAGTACGTC. It translates to CASSEGLSGSSYEQYV.

This chain uses TRBV9 with TRBJ1-5, with D possibly matching TRBD1 (5 bases). The germline V gene encodes CDR1 SGDLS and CDR2 YYNGEE. This CDR3 region has 14 residues. Trimming removed 0 bases from V and 4 bases from J, with 8 bases in between. CDR3 DNA sequence: TGTGCCAGCAGCGTAGGCCGGGGGAATCAGCCCCAGCATTTT. Translating gives CASSVGRGNQPQHF.

The chain's CDR3 is CASTAGESSYNEQFF. CDR3 sequence (DNA): TGTGCCAGCACTGCGGGCGAGAGCTCCTACAATGAGCAGTTCTTC. This chain connects TRBV5-6 to TRBJ2-1; tentatively, D is TRBD2 (5 bases). The CDR3 has 15 residues. V was clipped by 6 bases and J by 0 bases, with 13 bases between them. Germline V gene lookup returns CDR1 SGHDT and CDR2 YYEEEE.

The chain has TRBV10-3 and TRBJ2-1, with a possible D match to TRBD1 (6 bases). Germline V gives CDR1 ENHRY, CDR2 SYGVKD. V was pared by 5 bases and J by 5 bases, with 13 bases between. The CDR3 totals 14 residues. The CDR3 protein is CAISQLGADNEQFF. As DNA, the CDR3 is TGTGCCATCAGTCAGTTGGGGGCGGACAATGAGCAGTTCTTC.

V is TRBV11-2 and J is TRBJ2-7; 7 bases map to TRBD1. Germline loops: CDR1 SGHAT, CDR2 FQNNGV. This CDR3 contains 15 residues. After removal of 0 bases from V and 2 bases from J, the junction contained 4 bases not matched to a gene. Here the CDR3 DNA reads TGTGCCAGCAGCTTAGAGGCCAGGGGGACCTACGAGCAGTACTTC. Protein product: CASSLEARGTYEQYF.

The rearrangement uses TRBV10-3 and TRBJ1-1; TRBD1 aligns across 9 bases. The V segment lost 6 bases and the J segment 3 bases; nucleotides outside the gene matches: 2. The germline V gene encodes CDR1 ENHRY and CDR2 SYGVKD. The CDR3 extends over 13 amino acids. The CDR3 protein is CAIRRQGDTEAFF. For the CDR3, the DNA is TGTGCCATCAGAAGACAGGGGGACACTGAAGCTTTCTTT.

The CDR3 coding sequence is TGTGCCAGTAGTATGACGGAGTTTCAAGAGACCCAGTACTTC. Protein: CASSMTEFQETQYF. The chain recombines TRBV19 with TRBJ2-5; D is undetermined. From germline, CDR1 is LNHDA and CDR2 SQIVND (reference sequence). Trimming removed 3 bases from V and 2 bases from J, with 10 bases in between. This CDR3 comprises 14 residues. The entire variable domain, with the rest obtained from reference TRBV19 and TRBJ2-5, is as follows: DGGITQSPKYLFRKEGQNVTLSCEQNLNHDAMYWYRQDPGQGLRLIYYSQIVNDFQKGDIAEGYSVSREKKESFPLTVTSAQKNPTAFYLCASSMTEFQETQYFGPGTRLLVL.

CDR3 nucleotides: TGTGCCAGCAGTGAGTTGTTACTCTCTGGGGCCAACGTCCTGACTTTC. This codes for CASSELLLSGANVLTF. The V call is TRBV2, the J call TRBJ2-6; D unclear. Germline lookup yields CDR1 SNHLY and CDR2 FYNNEI. This CDR3 comprises 16 residues. Trimming stripped 3 bases from V and 0 bases from J, with 9 bases between.

This clone was counted once. This chain uses TRBV6-1 with TRBJ2-3, with TRBD2 as a possible D gene (6 bases). From germline, CDR1 is MNHNS and CDR2 SASEGT. The ends were cut back, 0 bases at V and 2 bases at J, with 18 bases in the middle. CDR3 length: 18 amino acids. CDR3 sequence reads: CASSEAGRLGLVTDTQYF. The CDR3, as DNA: TGTGCCAGCAGTGAAGCAGGCAGGTTGGGACTGGTCACAGATACGCAGTATTTT.

The chain uses TRBV23-1 and TRBJ2-1; 7 nucleotides match TRBD1. TRBV23-1 is labeled an ORF, and its function is uncertain. The CDR3 consists of 15 residues. The V and J ends lost 2 bases and 1 base, in that order; junction bases with no gene match: 2. CDR3 protein: CASSQDRESYNEQFF. CDR3 bases: TGCGCCAGCAGTCAAGACAGGGAATCCTACAATGAGCAGTTCTTC.

J is TRBJ2-5 and V is TRBV5-5; D perhaps matches TRBD1 (6 bases). The CDR3 runs 13 residues. The V end lost 4 bases, the J end lost 8 bases, and 15 bases lay between the germline ends. Germline V gives CDR1 SGHKS, CDR2 YYEKEE (reference sequence). The CDR3 nucleotides are TGTGCCAGCAGCCCACAGGGACGGGAAACCCAGTACTTC. Encoded protein: CASSPQGRETQYF.

The gene calls are TRBV6-6 and TRBJ1-3; the D gene is possibly TRBD1 (6 bases). From germline, CDR1 is MNHNY and CDR2 SVGAGI (reference sequence). The V gene lost 0 bases and the J gene lost 2 bases, with 8 bases spanning the gap. The CDR3 consists of 15 residues. As DNA, the CDR3 is TGTGCCAGCAGTTACTCGACAGGTACTGGAAACACCATATATTTT. This codes for CASSYSTGTGNTIYF.

This clone appeared a few times. V is TRBV7-3 and J is TRBJ2-1; TRBD2 matches at 10 bases. The J segment lost 10 bases and the V segment lost 3 bases, leaving 9 bases of the junction unmatched. The CDR3 spans 15 residues. CDR1 and CDR2 from the germline V gene are SGHTA and FQGTGA. The CDR3 region is CASSLMSGRDAEQFF. CDR3 bases: TGTGCCAGCAGCTTGATGAGCGGGAGGGATGCGGAGCAGTTCTTC.

This clone was seen a single time. The chain employs TRBV12-5 and TRBJ2-5; 10 nucleotides line up with TRBD1. The CDR3 extends over 16 amino acids. Per the germline V gene, CDR1 is LGHNT and CDR2 is FRNRAP. J was trimmed by 1 base and V by 2 bases; bases with no gene match: 4. The DNA of the CDR3 is TGTGCTAGTGGTTTGTGGGGACAGGGGCCCCAAGAGACCCAGTACTTC. Protein sequence: CASGLWGQGPQETQYF.

This clone was seen a single time. This chain joins TRBV7-9 and TRBJ2-1, with TRBD2 matching over 11 bases. V lost 6 bases and J lost 9; bases outside the gene matches: 10. Per the germline V gene, CDR1 is SEHNR and CDR2 is FQNEAQ (reference sequence). This CDR3 spans 15 amino acids. The CDR3 is CASRVVTSGIGEQFF. Written as DNA, the CDR3 is TGTGCCAGCAGGGTAGTGACTAGCGGGATCGGTGAGCAGTTCTTC.

This chain links TRBV30 with TRBJ2-7; weak D call: TRBD1 (5 bases). The CDR3 is made up of 16 amino acids. Looked up from germline, CDR1 is GTSNPN and CDR2 is SVGIG (reference sequence). Trimming removed 3 bases at V and 1 base at J, with 19 bases between. Here the CDR3 DNA reads TGTGCCTGGAGCTCCCTCCTGGGGCTTGGTTCCTACGAGCAGTACTTC. It specifies CAWSSLLGLGSYEQYF.